These 32 T cell receptor beta chains were sequenced from one sample in a study of T-cell memory formation after mild COVID-19. TCRdb analysed the 5' RACE reads with MiXCR anew, one entry per CDR3 protein. This table has 250,000 to 350,000 distinct CDR3 sequences, roughly a fifth appearing once. Sequencing input: PBMCs or a T cell subset sorted from them (not recorded which). These receptors originate from a young man who had mild COVID-19 (a few samples of this study predate the infection). Cell type and time point are not known.

J is TRBJ2-7 and V is TRBV7-6; D not resolved. Germline V lookup: CDR1 SGHVS, CDR2 FNYEAQ. With 1 base removed from V and 6 bases from J, the gap between germline ends came to 10 bases. This CDR3 comprises 13 residues. The DNA of the CDR3 is TGTGCCAGCAGCTTAGATGGTACCTTCGAGCAGTACTTC. It yields the protein CASSLDGTFEQYF.

DNA of the CDR3: TGCGCCAGCAGTGAGTCAAGGGGACAAGAGACCCAGTACTTC. Amino acid sequence: CASSESRGQETQYF. This chain uses TRBV10-1 with TRBJ2-5; possibly TRBD1 for D (5 bases). In germline, CDR1 is WNHNN, CDR2 SYGVQD (reference sequence). Trimming removed 0 bases from V and 2 bases from J, with 7 bases in between. This CDR3 is built from 14 residues.

The gene calls are TRBV5-1 and TRBJ1-1; the match to TRBD1 covers 9 bases. The J segment lost 8 bases and the V segment lost 4 bases, leaving 12 bases of the junction unmatched. This CDR3 contains 15 residues. Germline loops: CDR1 SGHRS, CDR2 YFSETQ. The CDR3 DNA is TGCGCCAGCAGCGCGAGCGGGACAGGGTTTTCCGAAGCTTTCTTT. Translated: CASSASGTGFSEAFF.

This clonotype was picked up a small number of times. The chain recombines TRBV5-1 with TRBJ2-2; 7 bases agree with TRBD1. Germline loops: CDR1 SGHRS, CDR2 YFSETQ. The CDR3 length is 13 residues. With 4 bases clipped from V and 7 bases from J, the junction kept 4 bases outside the gene matches. CDR3 amino acids: CASSQQGNGELFF. The CDR3 bases are TGCGCCAGCAGCCAACAGGGGAACGGGGAGCTGTTTTTT.

The V and J genes are TRBV6-2 or TRBV6-3 and TRBJ2-3; 9 positions agree with TRBD2. Germline CDR1 MNHEY, CDR2 SVGEGT. The junction had 7 bases not matched to a gene; V was cut back by 3 bases and J by 3 bases. The CDR3 is 16 amino acids. For the CDR3, the DNA is TGTGCCAGCAGTTATCCCCTTAGCGGGGGTACAGATACGCAGTATTTT. As protein: CASSYPLSGGTDTQYF.

V is TRBV28 and J is TRBJ2-5, with D possibly being TRBD2 (6 bases). The CDR3 covers 14 residues. Germline V gives CDR1 MDHEN, CDR2 SYDVKM. V lost 2 bases, J lost 5 bases, and 12 bases lay in between. The CDR3 protein is CASSLPGTGETQYF. Here the CDR3 DNA reads TGTGCCAGCAGTTTACCCGGGACTGGGGAGACCCAGTACTTC.

This chain joins TRBV5-1 and TRBJ1-1, with 7 bases that match TRBD1. After removal of 4 bases from V and 0 bases from J, the junction contained 3 bases not matched to a gene. This CDR3 region has 14 residues. Germline CDR1 reads SGHRS; CDR2 reads YFSETQ. The CDR3 bases are TGCGCCAGCAGCGAAGGACAGGTGAACACTGAAGCTTTCTTT. As protein: CASSEGQVNTEAFF.

This clonotype was found a few times. The chain links TRBV7-2 to TRBJ1-3; D remains ambiguous. This CDR3 is 14 amino acids long. Between the trimmed V and J ends, which lost 2 bases and 3 bases, there was a span of 8 bases. Germline-derived CDR1 and CDR2 are SGHTA and FQGNSA. The CDR3 spells CASSLSWDGNTIYF. The CDR3 coding sequence is TGTGCCAGCAGCTTAAGCTGGGATGGAAACACCATATATTTT.

This chain uses TRBV11-3 with TRBJ2-5; TRBD2 is a possible D gene (7 bases). Germline V gives CDR1 SGHNT, CDR2 YENEEA. The CDR3 length is 16 residues. The V gene lost 7 bases and the J gene lost 2 bases, with 20 bases spanning the gap. The CDR3 DNA reads as TGTGCCAGCATCACGGGGGGCCCACCGCGTCAAGAGACCCAGTACTTC. Protein product: CASITGGPPRQETQYF.

The CDR3: CASSALWENTIYF. Here the CDR3 DNA reads TGTGCCAGCAGCGCTTTATGGGAAAACACCATATATTTT. The chain is built from TRBV9 and TRBJ1-3, with D unresolved. The CDR3 has 13 amino acids. V shed 3 bases and J shed 6 bases, with 10 bases lying between them. Germline V gene lookup returns CDR1 SGDLS and CDR2 YYNGEE.

This clonotype has only a few counts. The chain is built from TRBV7-8 and TRBJ2-5; 7 bases agree with TRBD2. The CDR3 is 15 amino acids. Per the germline V gene, CDR1 is SGHVS and CDR2 is FQNEAQ. With V trimmed by 5 bases and J by 4 bases, 10 bases remained unmatched. CDR3 DNA: TGTGCCAGCAGCCTTCTAGCGGTTTTACGAGAGACCCAGTACTTC. This encodes CASSLLAVLRETQYF.

The chain carries TRBV5-6 and TRBJ1-4; D might be TRBD1 (5 bases). Germline loops: CDR1 SGHDT, CDR2 YYEEEE. Between the trimmed V and J ends, which lost 3 bases and 2 bases, there was a span of 8 bases. CDR3 length: 14 amino acids. CDR3 region: CASSWGLTNEKLFF. In nucleotides, the CDR3 is TGTGCCAGCAGCTGGGGACTCACTAATGAAAAACTGTTTTTT. Supplemented by reference TRBV5-6 and TRBJ1-4, the full variable domain reads DAGVTQSPTHLIKTRGQQVTLRCSPKSGHDTVSWYQQALGQGPQFIFQYYEEEERQRGNFPDRFSGHQFPNYSSELNVNALLLGDSALYLCASSWGLTNEKLFFGSGTQLSVL.

The chain recombines TRBV5-1 with TRBJ2-7, with 9 bases aligning to TRBD1. The CDR3 is made up of 13 amino acids. V dropped 4 bases and J dropped 6; count of bases not matched to a gene: 5. Germline CDR1 and CDR2: SGHRS and YFSETQ. CDR3 bases: TGCGCCAGCAGCGAACACAGGGGGCTCGAGCAGTACTTC. Translation gives CASSEHRGLEQYF.

The chain recombines TRBV30 with TRBJ1-1; D is perhaps TRBD1 (6 bases). V lost 0 bases, J lost 4 bases, and 24 bases lay in between. The CDR3 sequence is 18 residues long. Looked up from germline, CDR1 is GTSNPN and CDR2 is SVGIG (reference sequence). The CDR3 protein is CAWSVLLYLGGRFTEAFF. The CDR3, as DNA: TGTGCCTGGAGTGTACTATTGTATCTGGGGGGCCGATTCACTGAAGCTTTCTTT.

The gene calls are TRBV7-3 and TRBJ2-3; D is ambiguous. Germline V gene data show CDR1 as SGHTA and CDR2 as FQGTGA. V lost 5 bases and J 2 bases, leaving 11 bases between the germline ends. The CDR3 has 14 amino acids. CDR3 region: CASSLSLDTDTQYF. The DNA for the CDR3 is TGTGCCAGCAGCCTGAGCCTAGACACAGATACGCAGTATTTT.

This clonotype has only a few counts. The chain couples TRBV4-3 to TRBJ1-4; a weak D match, TRBD1 (6 bases). V dropped 0 bases and J dropped 5 bases, with 16 bases sitting between them. The CDR3 length is 17 residues. CDR1 and CDR2 from the germline V gene are LGHNA and YSLEER. The CDR3 region has the DNA TGCGCCAGCAGCCAAGATCAAAGTGGCGGGGGCAATGAAAAACTGTTTTTT. Protein product: CASSQDQSGGGNEKLFF.

CDR3 in DNA: TGCGCCAGCAGCTCGGACAGGGGATGGTACGAGCAGTACTTC. Translating gives CASSSDRGWYEQYF. J is TRBJ2-7 and V is TRBV5-1, with TRBD1 matching 9 bases. Germline values: CDR1 SGHRS, CDR2 YFSETQ. With 3 bases clipped from V and 4 bases from J, the junction kept 5 bases outside the gene matches. The CDR3 has 14 residues. The whole variable domain, remainder taken from reference TRBV5-1 and TRBJ2-7, is KAGVTQTPRYLIKTRGQQVTLSCSPISGHRSVSWYQQTPGQGLQFLFEYFSETQRNKGNFPGRFSGRQFSNSRSEMNVSTLELGDSALYLCASSSDRGWYEQYFGPGTRLTVT.

This clonotype turned up a few times. The chain combines TRBV5-1 with TRBJ2-5, with 8 bases aligning to TRBD1. This CDR3 comprises 15 residues. Looked up from germline, CDR1 is SGHRS and CDR2 is YFSETQ. V lost 4 bases to trimming and J lost 5 bases; unmatched junction nucleotides: 10. The CDR3 loop reads CASSTGQGRGETQYF. CDR3 in DNA: TGCGCCAGCAGCACTGGACAGGGCCGGGGGGAGACCCAGTACTTC.

J is TRBJ2-5 and V is TRBV27; tentative D call: TRBD2 (6 bases). This CDR3 contains 14 residues. Per germline, CDR1 MNHEY and CDR2 SMNVEV (reference sequence). Trimming pared 0 bases from V and 5 bases from J, leaving 10 bases between. This CDR3 reads CASSLSVEGETQYF. As DNA, the CDR3 is TGTGCCAGCAGTTTATCGGTGGAGGGGGAGACCCAGTACTTC.

This chain joins TRBV5-1 and TRBJ2-3; D is uncertain. From germline, CDR1 is SGHRS and CDR2 YFSETQ. The germline V and J ends were trimmed by 6 bases and 4 bases, with 18 bases remaining between them. This CDR3 spans 15 amino acids. DNA for the CDR3: TGCGCCAGCAAAAAAGCAGCCAACCACGCAGATACGCAGTATTTT. This encodes CASKKAANHADTQYF. The variable domain in full, with the rest retrieved from reference TRBV5-1 and TRBJ2-3, is KAGVTQTPRYLIKTRGQQVTLSCSPISGHRSVSWYQQTPGQGLQFLFEYFSETQRNKGNFPGRFSGRQFSNSRSEMNVSTLELGDSALYLCASKKAANHADTQYFGPGTRLTVL.

This clonotype appeared a few times. This chain uses TRBV11-2 with TRBJ2-2, with D uncertain. The V end was cut by 1 base, the J end by 0 bases, with 9 bases between. CDR1 is SGHAT, CDR2 FQNNGV, per germline. The CDR3 covers 16 residues. CDR3 residues: CASSLVPDTNTGELFF. The CDR3, as DNA: TGTGCCAGCAGCTTAGTTCCAGATACGAACACCGGGGAGCTGTTTTTT.

The genes are TRBV6-6 and TRBJ2-7, with 8 bases matching TRBD1. Germline trimming cut 6 bases from V and 3 bases from J; bases unmatched to any gene: 4. This CDR3 spans 13 amino acids. The germline CDR1 and CDR2 sequences are MNHNY and SVGAGI (reference sequence). The DNA for the CDR3 is TGTGCCAGCAGCTGGACAGGGAACTACGAGCAGTACTTC. Protein: CASSWTGNYEQYF.

This clonotype has just a few counts. The V gene is TRBV4-3, the J gene TRBJ2-2, with D perhaps TRBD1 (5 bases). The CDR3 runs to 13 residues. The germline V and J ends were trimmed by 1 base and 6 bases, with 6 bases remaining between them. The V gene's germline CDR1 is LGHNA and CDR2 YSLEER. The chain's CDR3 is CASSQGGSGELFF. The DNA of the CDR3 is TGCGCCAGCAGCCAAGGGGGCTCCGGGGAGCTGTTTTTT.

The V gene is TRBV19, the J gene TRBJ2-2, with TRBD2 matching 8 bases. CDR1 is LNHDA, CDR2 SQIVND, per germline (reference sequence). V trimming: 2 bases; J trimming: 7 bases; junction bases outside the gene matches: 0. CDR3 size: 13 residues. DNA for the CDR3: TGTGCCAGTAGTATACGGGGGGGCGGGGAGCTGTTTTTT. Translated, it gives CASSIRGGGELFF.

This clonotype was found a few times. The chain has TRBV6-5 and TRBJ1-3; no clear D. Trimming took 2 bases from V and 0 from J, leaving 8 bases between them. The CDR3 sequence is 15 residues long. Germline CDR1 and CDR2: MNHEY and SVGAGI. CDR3 in amino acids: CASSYDQSSGNTIYF. As DNA, the CDR3 is TGTGCCAGCAGTTACGATCAGAGCTCTGGAAACACCATATATTTT.

CDR3 nucleotide sequence: TGTGCCAGCAGCCCGATCTCCTTATTAAGCGGGGGCGCCTACAATGAGCAGTTCTTC. Protein product: CASSPISLLSGGAYNEQFF. This chain uses TRBV6-2 or TRBV6-3 with TRBJ2-1, with TRBD2 matching 8 bases. The germline V gene has CDR1 MNHEY and CDR2 SVGEGT. CDR3 length equals 19 residues. V lost 6 bases and J lost 2; bases outside the gene matches: 18.

This clonotype came up a few times. The chain employs TRBV7-9 and TRBJ1-2, with D possibly being TRBD1 (6 bases). V was shortened by 5 bases and J by 3 bases, with 13 bases between the two germline ends. CDR1 is SEHNR and CDR2 is FQNEAQ in the germline V gene (reference sequence). CDR3 length equals 14 residues. The CDR3 is CASSRTAKDYGYTF. CDR3 bases: TGTGCCAGCAGCAGGACAGCCAAGGACTATGGCTACACCTTC.

The chain is built from TRBV10-3 and TRBJ1-2; tentatively, D is TRBD1 (6 bases). Germline-derived CDR1 and CDR2 are ENHRY and SYGVKD. This CDR3 is 12 amino acids long. V was trimmed by 4 bases and J by 7 bases, leaving 10 bases between them. CDR3 region: CAISVGQGGYTF. The CDR3 DNA reads TGTGCCATCAGTGTGGGACAAGGTGGCTACACCTTC.

In its sample, this clonotype was seen a few times. V gene TRBV11-2 combines with J gene TRBJ2-1; a weak D match, TRBD1 (6 bases). CDR3 length equals 16 residues. The germline V gene has CDR1 SGHAT and CDR2 FQNNGV. Trimming took 3 bases from V and 7 from J, leaving 19 bases between them. The chain's CDR3 is CASSFIRDRTSNEQFF. CDR3 in DNA: TGTGCCAGCAGCTTTATACGCGACAGGACTTCGAATGAGCAGTTCTTC. The full variable domain, its missing parts supplied by reference TRBV11-2 and TRBJ2-1, is EAGVAQSPRYKIIEKRQSVAFWCNPISGHATLYWYQQILGQGPKLLIQFQNNGVVDDSQLPKDRFSAERLKGVDSTLKIQPAKLEDSAVYLCASSFIRDRTSNEQFFGPGTRLTVL.

Notes on this clonotype: The CDR3 carries no conserved terminal phenylalanine or tryptophan, so it likely arises from a read error. The limits of the CDR3 on the DNA are not certain, so only TCRdb's listed CDR3 is given. The chain is built from TRBV7-3 and TRBJ1-2. The CDR3 is 8 residues long, counting both termini. Germline values: CDR1 SGHTA, CDR2 FQGTGA. This chain's CDR3 is CASSLIMA.

This clonotype was recorded a few times. This sequence joins TRBV29-1 and TRBJ2-3; D uncertain. V gave up 4 bases and J gave up 2 bases, with 13 bases separating them. The V gene's germline CDR1 is SQVTM and CDR2 ANQGSEA. CDR3 size: 14 residues. Written as DNA, the CDR3 is TGCAGCGTTGCCCACCGACGAACCACAGATACGCAGTATTTT. Amino acids: CSVAHRRTTDTQYF.

This clonotype has just a few counts. This CDR3 reads CASSPGQENIQYF. CDR3 nucleotide sequence: TGTGCCAGCTCCCCGGGACAGGAAAACATTCAGTACTTC. V is TRBV18 and J is TRBJ2-4; 8 nucleotides agree with TRBD1. The CDR3 loop spans 13 amino acids. V trimming: 6 bases; J trimming: 5 bases; junction bases outside the gene matches: 3. The V gene's germline CDR1 is KGHSH and CDR2 LQKENI.